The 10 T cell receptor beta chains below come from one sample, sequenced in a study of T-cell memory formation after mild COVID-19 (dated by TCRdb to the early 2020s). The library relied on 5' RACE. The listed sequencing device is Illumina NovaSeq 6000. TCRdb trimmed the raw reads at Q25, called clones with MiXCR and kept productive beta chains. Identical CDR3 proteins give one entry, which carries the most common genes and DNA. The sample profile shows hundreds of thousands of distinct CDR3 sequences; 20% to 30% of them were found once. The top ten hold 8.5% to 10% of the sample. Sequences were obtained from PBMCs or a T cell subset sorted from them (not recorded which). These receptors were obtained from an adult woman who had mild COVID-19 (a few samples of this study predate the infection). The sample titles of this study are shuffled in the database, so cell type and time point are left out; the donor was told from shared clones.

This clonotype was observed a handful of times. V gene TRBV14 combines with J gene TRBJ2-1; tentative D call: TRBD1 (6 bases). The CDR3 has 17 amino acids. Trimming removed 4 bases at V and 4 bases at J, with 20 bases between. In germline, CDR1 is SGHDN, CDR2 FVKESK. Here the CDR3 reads CASSRTTGTSSYNEQFF. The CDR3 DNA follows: TGTGCCAGCAGCCGAACTACAGGGACCTCCTCGTACAATGAGCAGTTCTTC.

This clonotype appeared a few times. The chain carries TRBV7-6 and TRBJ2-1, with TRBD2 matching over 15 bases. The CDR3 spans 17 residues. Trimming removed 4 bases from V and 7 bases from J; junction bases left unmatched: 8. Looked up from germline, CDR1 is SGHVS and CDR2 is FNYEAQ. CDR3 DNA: TGTGCCAGCAGCTCGGGACTAGCGGGAGGTGCGGGAAATGAGCAGTTCTTC. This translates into CASSSGLAGGAGNEQFF.

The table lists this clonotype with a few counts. The CDR3 loop is CASSSPGQGPNSPLHF. CDR3 coding DNA: TGTGCCAGCAGCTCCCCGGGACAGGGGCCTAATTCACCCCTCCACTTT. The chain employs TRBV7-2 and TRBJ1-6; 10 bases agree with TRBD1. In germline, CDR1 is SGHTA, CDR2 FQGNSA. There are 16 residues in the CDR3. V dropped 4 bases and J dropped 6; count of bases not matched to a gene: 6.

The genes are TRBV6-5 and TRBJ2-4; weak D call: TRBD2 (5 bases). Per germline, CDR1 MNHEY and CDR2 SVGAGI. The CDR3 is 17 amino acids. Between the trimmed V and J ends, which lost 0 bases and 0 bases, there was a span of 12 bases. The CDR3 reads CASSYSRATLAKNIQYF. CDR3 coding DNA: TGTGCCAGCAGTTACTCGAGGGCAACTCTAGCCAAAAACATTCAGTACTTC.

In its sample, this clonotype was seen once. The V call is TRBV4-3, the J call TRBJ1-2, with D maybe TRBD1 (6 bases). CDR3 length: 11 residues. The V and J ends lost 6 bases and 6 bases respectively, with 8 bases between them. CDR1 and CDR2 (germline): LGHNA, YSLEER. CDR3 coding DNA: TGCGCCAGCAGGGGGACAAATGGCTACACCTTC. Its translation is CASRGTNGYTF.

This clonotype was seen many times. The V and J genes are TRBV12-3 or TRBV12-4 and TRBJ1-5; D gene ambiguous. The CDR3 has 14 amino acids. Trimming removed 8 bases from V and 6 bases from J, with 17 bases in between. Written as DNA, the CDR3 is TGTGCCAGCGCTCGATCCGGGGATACTCAGCCCCAGCATTTT. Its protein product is CASARSGDTQPQHF.

The DNA for the CDR3 is TGTGCCAGCAGCCTTATGACAAAGGCGAATGAAAAACTGTTTTTT. Translation gives CASSLMTKANEKLFF. V and J are TRBV2 and TRBJ1-4; no firm D call. Germline V gene lookup returns CDR1 SNHLY and CDR2 FYNNEI. CDR3 length: 15 amino acids. Trimming stripped 6 bases from V and 5 bases from J, with 16 bases between.

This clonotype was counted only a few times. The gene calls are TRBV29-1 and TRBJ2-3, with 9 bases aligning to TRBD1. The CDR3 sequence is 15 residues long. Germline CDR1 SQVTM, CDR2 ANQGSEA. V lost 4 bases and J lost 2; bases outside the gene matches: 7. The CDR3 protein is CSVGRGQGPTDTQYF. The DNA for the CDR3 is TGCAGCGTTGGGAGGGGACAGGGACCCACAGATACGCAGTATTTT.

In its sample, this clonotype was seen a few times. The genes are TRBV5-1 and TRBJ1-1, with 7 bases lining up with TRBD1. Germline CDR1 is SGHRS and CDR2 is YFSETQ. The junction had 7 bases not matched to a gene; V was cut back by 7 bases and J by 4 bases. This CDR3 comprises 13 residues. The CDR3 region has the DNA TGCGCCAGCCAGGGGGGAGGAGGCACTGAAGCTTTCTTT. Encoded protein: CASQGGGGTEAFF. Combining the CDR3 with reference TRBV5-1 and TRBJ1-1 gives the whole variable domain KAGVTQTPRYLIKTRGQQVTLSCSPISGHRSVSWYQQTPGQGLQFLFEYFSETQRNKGNFPGRFSGRQFSNSRSEMNVSTLELGDSALYLCASQGGGGTEAFFGQGTRLTVV.

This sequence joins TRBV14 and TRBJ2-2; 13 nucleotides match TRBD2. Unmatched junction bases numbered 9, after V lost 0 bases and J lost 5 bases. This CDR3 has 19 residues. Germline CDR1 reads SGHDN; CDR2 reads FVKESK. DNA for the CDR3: TGTGCCAGCAGCCAAGATTGGCGACTAGCGGGAGGTTGGACCGGGGAGCTGTTTTTT. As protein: CASSQDWRLAGGWTGELFF.